This T cell receptor beta chain was identified in a study of beta chain features in type 1 diabetes. Points from the study as a whole: Researchers report that Type 1 diabetes patients had moderately but significantly shorter TCRB CDR3s across all four CD4+ subsets.

CDR1 SGHRS and CDR2 YFSETQ come from the germline V gene. CDR3 size: 11 residues. V shed 3 bases and J 7 bases; nucleotides not matched to a gene: 1. Reverse transcribing all isolated RNA meant expressed TCRB transcripts were sequenced. Here immunoSEQ multiplex PCR was the method, and the copy in TCRdb shows in-frame clones only, minus some. The sample contains hundreds of thousands of clones, roughly 13% of which appear only once. About this clone itself: Antigen unknown.

The J gene is TRBJ2-7, the V gene TRBV5-1; TRBD2 matches at 7 bases. This clonotype was sampled from a man aged 18 to 35 with type 1 diabetes. Sequences were obtained from naive CD4+ T cells from blood. CDR3 residues: CASSSAGEQYF. DNA for the CDR3: TGCGCCAGCAGCTCAGCGGGGGAGCAGTACTTC. Drawing the rest from reference TRBV5-1 and TRBJ2-7, the complete variable domain is KAGVTQTPRYLIKTRGQQVTLSCSPISGHRSVSWYQQTPGQGLQFLFEYFSETQRNKGNFPGRFSGRQFSNSRSEMNVSTLELGDSALYLCASSSAGEQYFGPGTRLTVT.